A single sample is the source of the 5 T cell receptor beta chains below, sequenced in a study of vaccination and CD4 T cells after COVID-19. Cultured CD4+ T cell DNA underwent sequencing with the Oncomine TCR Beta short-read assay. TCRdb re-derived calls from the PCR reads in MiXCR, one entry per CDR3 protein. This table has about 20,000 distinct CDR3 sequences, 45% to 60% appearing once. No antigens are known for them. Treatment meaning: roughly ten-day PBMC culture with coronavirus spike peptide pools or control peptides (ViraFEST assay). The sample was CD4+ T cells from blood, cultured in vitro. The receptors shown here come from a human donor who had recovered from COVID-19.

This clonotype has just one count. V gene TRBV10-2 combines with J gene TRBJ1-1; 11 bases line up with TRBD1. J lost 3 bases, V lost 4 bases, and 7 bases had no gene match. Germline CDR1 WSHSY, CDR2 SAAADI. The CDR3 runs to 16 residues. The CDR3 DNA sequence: TGCGCCAGCAGTGCCCGGACAGGGGGCGCCGACACTGAAGCTTTCTTT. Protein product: CASSARTGGADTEAFF.

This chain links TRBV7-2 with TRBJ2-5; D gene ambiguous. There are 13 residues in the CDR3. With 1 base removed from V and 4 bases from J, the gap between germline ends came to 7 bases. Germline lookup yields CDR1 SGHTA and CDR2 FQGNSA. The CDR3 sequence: CASSLGTIETQYF. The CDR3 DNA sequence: TGTGCCAGCAGCTTAGGGACCATAGAGACCCAGTACTTC.

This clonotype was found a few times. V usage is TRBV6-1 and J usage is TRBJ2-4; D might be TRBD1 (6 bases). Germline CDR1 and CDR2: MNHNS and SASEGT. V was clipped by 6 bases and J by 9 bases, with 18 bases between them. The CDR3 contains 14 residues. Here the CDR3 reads CASRQGRGIGIQYF. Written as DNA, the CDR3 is TGTGCCAGCAGACAGGGAAGGGGGATTGGCATTCAGTACTTC.

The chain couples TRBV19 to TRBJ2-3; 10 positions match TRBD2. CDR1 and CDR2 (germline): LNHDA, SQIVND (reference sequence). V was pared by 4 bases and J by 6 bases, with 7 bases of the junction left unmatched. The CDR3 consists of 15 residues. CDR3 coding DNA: TGTGCCAGTAGTAAAGGACTAGCGGCTACTGATACGCAGTATTTT. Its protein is CASSKGLAATDTQYF.

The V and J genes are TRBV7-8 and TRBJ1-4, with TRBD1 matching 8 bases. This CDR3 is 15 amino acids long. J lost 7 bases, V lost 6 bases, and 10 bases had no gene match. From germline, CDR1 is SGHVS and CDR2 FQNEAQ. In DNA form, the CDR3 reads TGTGCCAGCAGTTTACGGTTCAGGGGGCGTGAAAAACTGTTTTTT. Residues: CASSLRFRGREKLFF.